Presented here are 21 T cell receptor beta chains from one specimen sequenced in a study of blood T cells in healthy people across ages. A second PCR, run for roughly 7 to 12 cycles, used a sample-barcoded 5' primer plus a J-beta primer mix. TCRdb analysed the 5' RACE reads with MiXCR anew, one entry per CDR3 protein. The sample records roughly 800,000 distinct CDR3 sequences, approximately 25% being singletons. This same sample was also taken into another study, of T cells of mothers and their children.

The material sequenced was blood. All receptors come from a boy aged 10-17 years in good health.

This clonotype occurred a few times. The V call is TRBV7-2, the J call TRBJ2-2; 10 bases fit TRBD2. V was pared by 2 bases and J by 4 bases, with 7 bases of the junction left unmatched. The CDR3 runs 17 residues. CDR1 and CDR2 (germline): SGHTA, FQGNSA. In DNA, the CDR3 is TGTGCCAGCAGCTTATCAGAGACTAGCGGGCTCACCGGGGAGCTGTTTTTT. Its translation: CASSLSETSGLTGELFF.

The V and J genes are TRBV29-1 and TRBJ2-1; D not certain. Germline V gene lookup returns CDR1 SQVTM and CDR2 ANQGSEA. Trimming removed 0 bases at V and 6 bases at J, with 9 bases between. There are 13 residues in the CDR3. The CDR3, as DNA: TGCAGCGTTGAAGACCCCCCTCTCAATGAGCAGTTCTTC. Protein: CSVEDPPLNEQFF.

This rearrangement joins TRBV28 to TRBJ2-1; weak D call: TRBD2 (6 bases). CDR1 and CDR2 (germline): MDHEN, SYDVKM. V was trimmed by 7 bases and J by 4 bases, leaving 8 bases between them. The CDR3 extends over 12 amino acids. CDR3 amino acids: CASTGGYNEQFF. The CDR3 DNA is TGTGCCAGCACTGGGGGGTACAATGAGCAGTTCTTC. Filled out from reference TRBV28 and TRBJ2-1, the complete variable domain reads DVKVTQSSRYLVKRTGEKVFLECVQDMDHENMFWYRQDPGLGLRLIYFSYDVKMKEKGDIPEGYSVSREKKERFSLILESASTNQTSMYLCASTGGYNEQFFGPGTRLTVL.

The chain employs TRBV20-1 and TRBJ2-5, with a weak D call TRBD1 (6 bases). V dropped 3 bases and J dropped 3 bases, with 17 bases sitting between them. Germline CDR1 DFQATT, CDR2 SNEGSKA (reference sequence). The CDR3 spans 15 residues. CDR3 coding DNA: TGCAGTGCTAGGCGCGAGGACAGTGGGAAAGAGACCCAGTACTTC. This sequence encodes CSARREDSGKETQYF.

This clonotype was detected only a few times. The gene calls are TRBV7-2 and TRBJ1-2, with TRBD1 matching 9 bases. Germline CDR1 SGHTA, CDR2 FQGNSA. The J segment lost 5 bases and the V segment lost 5 bases, leaving 9 bases of the junction unmatched. The CDR3 length is 15 residues. The CDR3 region has the DNA TGTGCCAGCAGCCCAGCACAGGGGGCATTTTATGGCTACACCTTC. This sequence encodes CASSPAQGAFYGYTF.

The chain recombines TRBV20-1 with TRBJ2-7; 9 nucleotides line up with TRBD1. The germline gives CDR1 DFQATT, CDR2 SNEGSKA (reference sequence). V lost 5 bases, J lost 0 bases, and 5 bases stayed unmatched. The length of the CDR3 is 14 residues. In DNA, the CDR3 is TGCAGTGCTGAAGGACAGGGGAGCTCCTACGAGCAGTACTTC. Protein: CSAEGQGSSYEQYF.

This chain links TRBV18 with TRBJ2-2; D remains unclear. V was pared by 3 bases and J by 5 bases, with 10 bases between. Germline V lookup: CDR1 KGHSH, CDR2 LQKENI. The CDR3 length is 14 residues. The CDR3 DNA follows: TGTGCCAGCTCACCGCGGTCGGCAACCGGGGAGCTGTTTTTT. This codes for CASSPRSATGELFF.

The V and J genes are TRBV4-3 and TRBJ2-1, with D perhaps TRBD1 (7 bases). Germline CDR1 is LGHNA and CDR2 is YSLEER. V gave up 4 bases and J gave up 4 bases, with 14 bases separating them. The length of the CDR3 is 15 residues. CDR3 region: CASSPSTGTYNEQFF. The CDR3 nucleotides read TGCGCCAGCAGCCCCTCGACAGGGACTTACAATGAGCAGTTCTTC.

The rearrangement uses TRBV24-1 and TRBJ2-5; 10 bases are shared with TRBD1. The J call could be wrong; TRBJ2-1 is a better fit for the DNA end. CDR1 is KGHDR, CDR2 SFDVKD, per germline. The length of the CDR3 is 15 residues. CDR3 amino acids: CATSDPGQGSNEQFF. The CDR3 nucleotides read TGTGCCACCAGTGATCCGGGACAGGGGTCTAATGAGCAGTTCTTC.

The chain carries TRBV29-1 and TRBJ2-7, with D tentatively TRBD2 (5 bases). Germline values: CDR1 SQVTM, CDR2 ANQGSEA. V gave up 4 bases and J gave up 2 bases, with 12 bases separating them. The length of the CDR3 is 13 residues. CDR3 nucleotide sequence: TGCAGCGTTGGGATGGGAGTACCCTACGAGCAGTACTTC. The encoded protein is CSVGMGVPYEQYF.

The chain has TRBV12-3 or TRBV12-4 and TRBJ2-4, with TRBD2 matching 7 bases. This CDR3 spans 14 amino acids. Germline trimming cut 6 bases from V and 4 bases from J; bases unmatched to any gene: 6. The CDR3 bases are TGTGCCAGCAGCTTGACTAGCAGAAAAAACATTCAGTACTTC. It is translated as CASSLTSRKNIQYF.

The chain combines TRBV12-3 or TRBV12-4 with TRBJ2-6; 13 bases map to TRBD2. This CDR3 is 18 amino acids long. With 0 bases clipped from V and 2 bases from J, the junction kept 1 base outside the gene matches. The CDR3 region has the DNA TGTGCCAGCAGTTTAGCACTAGCGGGAGGGCCTGGGGCCAACGTCCTGACTTTC. Amino acid sequence: CASSLALAGGPGANVLTF.

CDR3 sequence (DNA): TGCAGCGGGGTCCGCGGGACCCAGTACTTC. This encodes CSGVRGTQYF. This chain uses TRBV29-1 with TRBJ2-5; D unclear. The germline gives CDR1 SQVTM, CDR2 ANQGSEA. Trimming removed 7 bases at V and 7 bases at J, with 10 bases between. The CDR3 is 10 amino acids.

The chain recombines TRBV20-1 with TRBJ2-1; 10 bases map to TRBD2. Looked up from germline, CDR1 is DFQATT and CDR2 is SNEGSKA (reference sequence). CDR3 length: 17 amino acids. V lost 2 bases to trimming and J lost 3 bases; unmatched junction nucleotides: 10. The CDR3 spells CSARPPSGGGFYNEQFF. The CDR3 bases are TGCAGTGCTAGACCTCCTAGCGGGGGTGGATTCTACAATGAGCAGTTCTTC.

The gene calls are TRBV7-9 and TRBJ1-2; D is perhaps TRBD1 (5 bases). V dropped 5 bases and J dropped 4 bases, with 11 bases sitting between them. This CDR3 comprises 13 residues. Germline values: CDR1 SEHNR, CDR2 FQNEAQ (reference sequence). The DNA for the CDR3 is TGTGCCAGCAGCGCTCAGGGCAGCTATGGCTACACCTTC. It is translated as CASSAQGSYGYTF.

The V and J genes are TRBV24-1 and TRBJ2-1; 8 bases match TRBD2. CDR1 and CDR2 from the germline V gene are KGHDR and SFDVKD. J lost 6 bases, V lost 4 bases, and 10 bases had no gene match. This CDR3 spans 16 amino acids. CDR3 residues: CATSDQSGSPGNEQFF. The CDR3 coding sequence is TGTGCCACCAGTGACCAAAGCGGGAGCCCGGGCAATGAGCAGTTCTTC.

This clonotype was seen at least ten times. This sequence joins TRBV12-3 or TRBV12-4 and TRBJ1-2, with 7 bases lining up with TRBD1. This CDR3 has 14 residues. With V trimmed by 2 bases and J by 8 bases, 8 bases remained unmatched. The DNA for the CDR3 is TGTGCCAGCAGTTTAAATAGGGGGCTGTCCGGCTACACCTTC. This encodes CASSLNRGLSGYTF.

The genes are TRBV28 and TRBJ2-5; D uncertain. The germline CDR1 and CDR2 sequences are MDHEN and SYDVKM. The CDR3 has 13 amino acids. V dropped 6 bases and J dropped 3 bases, with 11 bases sitting between them. DNA of the CDR3: TGTGCCAGCAGGAATGGGCCGGAAGAGACCCAGTACTTC. Protein sequence: CASRNGPEETQYF.

The chain recombines TRBV3-1 with TRBJ1-2; 10 nucleotides line up with TRBD1. The germline gives CDR1 LGHDT, CDR2 YNNKEL (reference sequence). This CDR3 contains 17 residues. The junction had 12 bases not matched to a gene; V was cut back by 4 bases and J by 4 bases. This CDR3 is CASSPAGLTGGGYGYTF. The CDR3 DNA reads TGTGCCAGCAGCCCCGCCGGGTTGACAGGGGGCGGCTATGGCTACACCTTC.

The gene calls are TRBV20-1 and TRBJ1-5; no clear D gene. Trimming left V 1 base short and J 4 bases short, with 11 bases between. The CDR3 extends over 14 amino acids. Germline V lookup: CDR1 DFQATT, CDR2 SNEGSKA (reference sequence). CDR3 in amino acids: CSARVGGKNQPQHF. The CDR3 coding sequence is TGCAGTGCTAGAGTAGGCGGGAAGAATCAGCCCCAGCATTTT.

This clonotype has a count of ten or more. This chain joins TRBV11-2 and TRBJ2-7; 7 nucleotides line up with TRBD1. CDR1 is SGHAT, CDR2 FQNNGV, per germline. V was clipped by 5 bases and J by 4 bases; unmatched bases: 5. CDR3 length equals 13 residues. The CDR3 is CASSVSQGYEQYF. The CDR3, as DNA: TGTGCCAGCAGCGTCTCACAGGGGTACGAGCAGTACTTC.